This TCR beta chain stems from a study of shared clonotypes between healthy human individuals. The study, taken as a whole, reports: Some clonotypes were shared by all four sorted-subset donors, while others were not shared. The non-shared ones had lower generation probabilities than the shared ones.

V was trimmed by 7 bases and J by 0 bases, leaving 16 bases between them. The CDR3 has 16 residues. Naive CD8 cells lacked CD45RO and underwent positive selection for CCR7, leaving out terminally differentiated effector memory CD45RA+ cells. Assay: immunoSEQ multiplex PCR; the TCRdb copy retains only in-frame clones and omits some. This sample has more than 500,000 clones, with around 95% found just once. A note on this clone: Its antigen is currently unknown.

The material sequenced was naive CD8+ T cells sorted from blood. This chain joins TRBV23-1 and TRBJ1-5; D is perhaps TRBD1 (6 bases). TRBV23-1 is treated as an ORF (open reading frame) with a function not yet certain. The source of this sequence is a woman aged 25 to 39 in good health. The CDR3 nucleotides are TGCGCCAGCAACCACAAACAGGGATTTAGCAATCAGCCCCAGCATTTT. Translating it yields CASNHKQGFSNQPQHF.